A single sample gave rise to the 17 T cell receptor beta chains below, sequenced in a study of blood T cell repertoires in COVID-19. Here immunoSEQ multiplex PCR was the method, and the copy in TCRdb shows in-frame clones only, minus some. This table holds about 670,000 clones, around 90% found once. The sequenced material came from peripheral blood. All receptors derive from a woman between 18 and 29 years old with acute or convalescent COVID-19.

This clone was counted a few times. The rearrangement uses TRBV27 and TRBJ2-7, with D possibly matching TRBD1 (6 bases). Germline V CDR1 and CDR2: MNHEY, SMNVEV (reference sequence). The CDR3 covers 16 residues. V lost 4 bases, J lost 6 bases, and 22 bases lay in between. The CDR3 DNA reads TGTGCCAGCAGTTCTGCGCTCAACAGACAGGTTAGCGAGCAGTACTTC. Protein product: CASSSALNRQVSEQYF.

CDR3 in amino acids: CASSSEKNTEAFF. CDR3 in DNA: TGTGCCAGCAGTTCGGAGAAGAACACTGAAGCTTTCTTT. The chain uses TRBV12-3 or TRBV12-4 and TRBJ1-1; D unresolved. This CDR3 has 13 amino acids. The germline V and J ends were trimmed by 4 bases and 1 base, with 7 bases remaining between them.

The rearrangement joins TRBV11-2 to TRBJ2-5; no definite D call. Looked up from germline, CDR1 is SGHAT and CDR2 is FQNNGV. V dropped 3 bases and J dropped 0 bases, with 5 bases sitting between them. CDR3 length equals 13 residues. CDR3 sequence reads: CASSFGYQETQYF. The CDR3 coding sequence is TGTGCCAGCAGCTTCGGGTACCAAGAGACCCAGTACTTC.

This chain joins TRBV27 and TRBJ1-1; TRBD1 is a possible D gene (6 bases). The CDR3 is made up of 15 amino acids. CDR1 MNHEY and CDR2 SMNVEV come from the germline V gene (reference sequence). The germline V and J ends were trimmed by 2 bases and 4 bases, with 14 bases remaining between them. CDR3 in amino acids: CASSLRVLGATEAFF. In DNA form, the CDR3 reads TGTGCCAGCAGTTTAAGGGTGCTGGGGGCCACTGAAGCTTTCTTT.

The chain carries TRBV3-1 (or the pseudogene TRBV3-2) and TRBJ2-4, with 7 nucleotides matching TRBD1. Germline V gene lookup returns CDR1 LGHDT and CDR2 YNNKEL (reference sequence). This CDR3 contains 14 residues. After removal of 0 bases from V and 9 bases from J, the junction contained 5 bases not matched to a gene. The CDR3 protein is CASSQDKQGIIQYF. The CDR3, as DNA: TGTGCCAGCAGCCAAGACAAACAGGGGATCATTCAGTACTTC.

V usage is TRBV27 and J usage is TRBJ1-6; D is unresolved. There are 12 residues in the CDR3. CDR1 is MNHEY, CDR2 SMNVEV, per germline (reference sequence). The germline V and J ends were trimmed by 6 bases and 4 bases, with 4 bases remaining between them. CDR3 sequence reads: CASSQYNSPLHF. The CDR3, as DNA: TGTGCCAGCAGCCAGTATAATTCACCCCTCCACTTT.

CDR3 DNA sequence: TGTGCCAGCAGCTTAGTAGGGACAGGGCGTCATGAGCAGTTCTTC. Protein product: CASSLVGTGRHEQFF. The rearrangement joins TRBV5-6 to TRBJ2-1, with 9 bases matching TRBD1. V shed 2 bases, J shed 8 bases, and the junction held 8 bases outside the gene matches. The CDR3 has 15 amino acids. Germline V lookup: CDR1 SGHDT, CDR2 YYEEEE.

The chain couples TRBV6-5 to TRBJ2-2; 7 positions match TRBD2. This CDR3 spans 13 amino acids. CDR1 MNHEY and CDR2 SVGAGI come from the germline V gene. The J segment lost 8 bases and the V segment lost 4 bases, leaving 4 bases of the junction unmatched. Here the CDR3 DNA reads TGTGCCAGCAGTTGGGGGGGGAGGGGGGAGCTGTTTTTT. This translates into CASSWGGRGELFF.

This chain links TRBV6-5 with TRBJ1-2, with a weak D call TRBD1 (5 bases). Germline loops: CDR1 MNHEY, CDR2 SVGAGI. With 0 bases removed from V and 5 bases from J, the gap between germline ends came to 13 bases. The CDR3 has 15 residues. This chain's CDR3 is CASSYSSRDSYGYTF. In DNA form, the CDR3 reads TGTGCCAGCAGTTACTCGTCCAGGGATTCTTATGGCTACACCTTC.

This chain uses TRBV3-1 (or the pseudogene TRBV3-2) with TRBJ1-2, with D maybe TRBD1 (6 bases). Per germline, CDR1 LGHDT and CDR2 YNNKEL (reference sequence). The CDR3 covers 13 residues. The ends were cut back, 5 bases at V and 6 bases at J, with 13 bases in the middle. The CDR3 bases are TGTGCCAGCAGCTTAACAGGGATAGATGGCTACACCTTC. It translates to CASSLTGIDGYTF.

This clone was recorded only once. The chain recombines TRBV6-2 or TRBV6-3 with TRBJ1-1; D is unresolved. V was clipped by 3 bases and J by 0 bases, with 8 bases between them. This CDR3 has 14 amino acids. Germline CDR1 and CDR2: MNHEY and SVGEGT. The CDR3 nucleotides are TGTGCCAGCAGTTATTTACATATGAACACTGAAGCTTTCTTT. Translated, it gives CASSYLHMNTEAFF.

This chain links TRBV7-2 with TRBJ1-2; maybe TRBD1 (6 bases). The V gene's germline CDR1 is SGHTA and CDR2 FQGNSA. The CDR3 sequence is 14 residues long. V was pared by 5 bases and J by 5 bases, with 15 bases between. The CDR3 DNA reads TGTGCCAGCAGCCCCGCGGGGGGCAGGTATGGCTACACCTTC. Its protein product is CASSPAGGRYGYTF.

This chain uses TRBV24-1 with TRBJ1-2; TRBD1 might be the D (5 bases). V was shortened by 9 bases and J by 4 bases, with 8 bases between the two germline ends. Germline V CDR1 and CDR2: KGHDR, SFDVKD. The CDR3 contains 11 residues. The CDR3: CATGDSYGYTF. The DNA for the CDR3 is TGTGCCACCGGAGACAGCTATGGCTACACCTTC.

This sequence joins TRBV5-6 and TRBJ2-5; D is perhaps TRBD2 (6 bases). Germline V gene sequence: CDR1 SGHDT, CDR2 YYEEEE. CDR3 length: 14 amino acids. Trimming removed 4 bases from V and 4 bases from J, with 14 bases in between. The CDR3 nucleotides are TGTGCCAGCAGCAGCCGGGACTTCGGAGAGACCCAGTACTTC. This codes for CASSSRDFGETQYF.

The chain has TRBV5-1 and TRBJ2-5, with D tentatively TRBD1 (6 bases). The CDR3 totals 14 residues. V lost 0 bases and J lost 5, with 11 bases in between. The germline V gene encodes CDR1 SGHRS and CDR2 YFSETQ. The chain's CDR3 is CASSLGQDSETQYF. The CDR3 DNA sequence: TGCGCCAGCAGCTTGGGACAGGACTCTGAGACCCAGTACTTC.

The chain joins TRBV10-1 to TRBJ1-2, with 7 bases lining up with TRBD1. Germline CDR1 WNHNN, CDR2 SYGVQD (reference sequence). CDR3 length equals 12 residues. The V segment lost 6 bases and the J segment 7 bases; nucleotides outside the gene matches: 5. CDR3 residues: CASRTGRSGYTF. CDR3 in DNA: TGCGCCAGCAGGACAGGGAGGAGTGGCTACACCTTC.

The CDR3 sequence: CSVAPQGNTEAFF. The CDR3 DNA follows: TGCAGCGTTGCACCCCAGGGGAACACTGAAGCTTTCTTT. This sequence joins TRBV29-1 and TRBJ1-1, with D possibly matching TRBD1 (5 bases). CDR1 is SQVTM and CDR2 is ANQGSEA in the germline V gene. The CDR3 consists of 13 residues. V was cut by 4 bases and J by 1 base, with 10 bases left in between.